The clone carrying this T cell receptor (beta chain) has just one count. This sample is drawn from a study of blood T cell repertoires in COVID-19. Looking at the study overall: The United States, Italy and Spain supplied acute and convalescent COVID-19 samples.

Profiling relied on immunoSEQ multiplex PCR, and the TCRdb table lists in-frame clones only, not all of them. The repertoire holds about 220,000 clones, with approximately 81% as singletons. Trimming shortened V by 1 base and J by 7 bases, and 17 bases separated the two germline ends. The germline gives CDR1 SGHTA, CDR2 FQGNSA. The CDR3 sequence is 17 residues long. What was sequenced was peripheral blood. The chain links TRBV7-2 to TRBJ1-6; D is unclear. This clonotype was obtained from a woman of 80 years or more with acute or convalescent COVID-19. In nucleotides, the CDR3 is TGTGCCAGCAGCTTAGTCCCAGTCTCCAATCTCAATTCACCCCTCCACTTT. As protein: CASSLVPVSNLNSPLHF.